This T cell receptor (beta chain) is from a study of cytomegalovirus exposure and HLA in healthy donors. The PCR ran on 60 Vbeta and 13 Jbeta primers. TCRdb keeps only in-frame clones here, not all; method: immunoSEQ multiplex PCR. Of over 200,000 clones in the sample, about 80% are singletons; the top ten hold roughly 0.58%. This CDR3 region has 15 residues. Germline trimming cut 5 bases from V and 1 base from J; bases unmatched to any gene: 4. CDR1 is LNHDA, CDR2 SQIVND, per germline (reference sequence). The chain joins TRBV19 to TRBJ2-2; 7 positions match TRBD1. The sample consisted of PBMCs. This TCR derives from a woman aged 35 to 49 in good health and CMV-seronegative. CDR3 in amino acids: CASSADRLNTGELFF. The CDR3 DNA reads TGTGCCAGTAGTGCGGACAGGTTGAACACCGGGGAGCTGTTTTTT.